This TCR beta chain stems from a study of cytomegalovirus exposure and HLA in healthy donors. Of note for this clone: What it binds is not known.

Study-wide results and limits: The authors later found most CMV-associated TCR beta chains appeared HLA-restricted.

The study ran its PCR with 60 Vbeta and 13 Jbeta primers. Assay used: immunoSEQ multiplex PCR; TCRdb lists only in-frame clones, some missing. This table holds under 200,000 clones. The CDR3 consists of 17 residues. Looked up from germline, CDR1 is LNHNV and CDR2 is YYDKDF (reference sequence). V was pared by 1 base and J by 0 bases, with 6 bases of the junction left unmatched. The sequenced sample consisted of PBMCs. This TCR was sampled from a man aged 25-40 years in good health and CMV-seronegative. The chain has TRBV15 and TRBJ2-3; 8 bases map to TRBD1. CDR3 sequence: CATSRAGTGLSTDTQYF. DNA for the CDR3: TGTGCCACCAGCAGAGCCGGGACAGGCTTGAGCACAGATACGCAGTATTTT.